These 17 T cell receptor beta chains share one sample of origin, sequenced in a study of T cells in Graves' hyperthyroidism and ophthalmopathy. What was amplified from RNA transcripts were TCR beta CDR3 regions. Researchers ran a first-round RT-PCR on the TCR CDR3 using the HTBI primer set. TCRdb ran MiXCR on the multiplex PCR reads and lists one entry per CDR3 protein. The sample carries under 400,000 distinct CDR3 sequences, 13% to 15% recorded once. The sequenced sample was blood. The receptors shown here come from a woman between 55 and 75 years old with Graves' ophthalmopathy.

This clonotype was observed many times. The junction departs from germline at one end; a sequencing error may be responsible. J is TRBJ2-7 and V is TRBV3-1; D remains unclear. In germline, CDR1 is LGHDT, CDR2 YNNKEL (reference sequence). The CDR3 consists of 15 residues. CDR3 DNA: TGTGCCAGCAGCGAAGACGGTGGACGAGGCTACGAGCAGTACTTC. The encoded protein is CASSEDGGRGYEQYF.

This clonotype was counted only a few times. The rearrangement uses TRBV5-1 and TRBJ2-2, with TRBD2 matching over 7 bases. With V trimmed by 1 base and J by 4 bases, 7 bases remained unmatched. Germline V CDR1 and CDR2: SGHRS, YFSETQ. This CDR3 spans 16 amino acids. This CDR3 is CASSLLAGAATGELFF. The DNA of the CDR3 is TGCGCCAGCAGCTTGCTGGCGGGAGCGGCCACCGGGGAGCTGTTTTTT.

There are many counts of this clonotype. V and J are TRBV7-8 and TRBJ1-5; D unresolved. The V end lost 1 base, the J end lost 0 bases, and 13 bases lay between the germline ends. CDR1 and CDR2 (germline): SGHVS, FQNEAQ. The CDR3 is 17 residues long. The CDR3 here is CASSLVGRPNSNQPQHF. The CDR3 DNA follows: TGTGCCAGCAGCTTAGTTGGCAGACCCAATAGCAATCAGCCCCAGCATTTT.

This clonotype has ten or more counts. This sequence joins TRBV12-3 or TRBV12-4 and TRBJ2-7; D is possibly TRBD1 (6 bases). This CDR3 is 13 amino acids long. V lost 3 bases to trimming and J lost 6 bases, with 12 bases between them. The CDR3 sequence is CASSLRTASEQYF. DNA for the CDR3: TGTGCCAGCAGTTTGAGGACAGCTTCCGAGCAGTACTTC.

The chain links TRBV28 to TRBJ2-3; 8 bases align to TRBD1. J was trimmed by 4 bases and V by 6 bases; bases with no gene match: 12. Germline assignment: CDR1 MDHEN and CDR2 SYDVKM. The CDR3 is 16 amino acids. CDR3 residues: CASRTRTGRLADTQYF. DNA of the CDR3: TGTGCCAGCAGAACAAGGACAGGGCGGTTGGCAGATACGCAGTATTTT.

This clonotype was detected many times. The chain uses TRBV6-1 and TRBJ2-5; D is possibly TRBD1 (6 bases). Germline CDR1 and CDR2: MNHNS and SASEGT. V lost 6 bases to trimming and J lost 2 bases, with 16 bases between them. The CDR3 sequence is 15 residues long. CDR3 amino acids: CASSLNGGSQETQYF. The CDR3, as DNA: TGTGCCAGCAGCCTGAATGGGGGCTCACAAGAGACCCAGTACTTC.

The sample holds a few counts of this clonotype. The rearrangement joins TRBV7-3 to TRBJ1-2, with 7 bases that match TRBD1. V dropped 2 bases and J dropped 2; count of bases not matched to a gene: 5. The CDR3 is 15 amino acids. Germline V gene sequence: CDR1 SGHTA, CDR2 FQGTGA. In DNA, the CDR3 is TGTGCCAGCAGCTTACTAGGGGGCCAAAACTATGGCTACACCTTC. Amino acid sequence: CASSLLGGQNYGYTF.

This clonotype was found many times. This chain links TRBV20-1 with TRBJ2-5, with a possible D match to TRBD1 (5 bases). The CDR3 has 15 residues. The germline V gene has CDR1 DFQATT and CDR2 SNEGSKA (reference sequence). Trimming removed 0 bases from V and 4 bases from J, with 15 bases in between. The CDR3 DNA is TGCAGTGCTAGAGAGGCGAGATTTGGGGCAGAGACCCAGTACTTC. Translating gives CSAREARFGAETQYF.

CDR3 region: CASSHGGRRTYNEQFF. DNA for the CDR3: TGTGCCAGCAGCCACGGCGGGAGGAGGACCTACAATGAGCAGTTCTTC. V gene TRBV14 combines with J gene TRBJ2-1; TRBD2 matches at 8 bases. Unmatched junction bases numbered 6, after V lost 3 bases and J lost 2 bases. The CDR3 sequence is 16 residues long. Germline assignment: CDR1 SGHDN and CDR2 FVKESK.

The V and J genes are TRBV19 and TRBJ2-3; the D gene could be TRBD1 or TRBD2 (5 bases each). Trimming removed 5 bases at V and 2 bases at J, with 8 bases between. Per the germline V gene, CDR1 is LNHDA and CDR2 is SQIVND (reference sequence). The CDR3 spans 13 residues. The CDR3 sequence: CASSEGPTDTQYF. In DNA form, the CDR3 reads TGTGCCAGTAGTGAGGGACCCACAGATACGCAGTATTTT.

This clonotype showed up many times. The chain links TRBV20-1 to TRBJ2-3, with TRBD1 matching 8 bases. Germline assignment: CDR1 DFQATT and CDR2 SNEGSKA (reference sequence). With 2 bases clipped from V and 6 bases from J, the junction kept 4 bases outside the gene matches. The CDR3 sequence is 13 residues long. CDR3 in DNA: TGCAGTGCTAGACAGGGGGCGGCTGATACGCAGTATTTT. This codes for CSARQGAADTQYF.

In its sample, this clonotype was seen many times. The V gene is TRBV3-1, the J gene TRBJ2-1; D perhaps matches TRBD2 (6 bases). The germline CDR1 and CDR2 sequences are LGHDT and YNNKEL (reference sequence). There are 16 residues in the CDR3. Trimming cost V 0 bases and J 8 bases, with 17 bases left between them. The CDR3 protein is CASSQDPRGMSDEQFF. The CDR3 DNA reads TGTGCCAGCAGCCAAGATCCCCGGGGGATGAGCGATGAGCAGTTCTTC.

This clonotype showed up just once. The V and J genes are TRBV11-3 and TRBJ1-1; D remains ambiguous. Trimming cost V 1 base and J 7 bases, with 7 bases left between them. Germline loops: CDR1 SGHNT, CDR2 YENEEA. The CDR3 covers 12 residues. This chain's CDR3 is CASSLGQNEAFF. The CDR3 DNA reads TGTGCCAGCAGCTTAGGTCAGAATGAAGCTTTCTTT.

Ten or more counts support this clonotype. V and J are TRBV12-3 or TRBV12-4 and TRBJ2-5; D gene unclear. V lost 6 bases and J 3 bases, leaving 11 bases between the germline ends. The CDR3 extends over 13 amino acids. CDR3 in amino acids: CASRPPGEETQYF. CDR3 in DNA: TGTGCCAGCAGACCCCCCGGCGAAGAGACCCAGTACTTC.

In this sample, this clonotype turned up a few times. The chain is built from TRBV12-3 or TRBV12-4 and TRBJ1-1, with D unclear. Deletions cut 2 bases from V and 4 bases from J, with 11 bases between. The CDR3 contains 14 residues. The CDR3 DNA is TGTGCCAGCAGTTTACAAAGGGTTACCACTGAAGCTTTCTTT. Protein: CASSLQRVTTEAFF.

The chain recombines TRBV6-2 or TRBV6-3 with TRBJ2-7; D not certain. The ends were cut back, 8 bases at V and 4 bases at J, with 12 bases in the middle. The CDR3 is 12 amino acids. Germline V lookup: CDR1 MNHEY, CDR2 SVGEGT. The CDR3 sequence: CASVAPPYEQYF. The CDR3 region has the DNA TGTGCCAGCGTTGCTCCCCCGTACGAGCAGTACTTC.

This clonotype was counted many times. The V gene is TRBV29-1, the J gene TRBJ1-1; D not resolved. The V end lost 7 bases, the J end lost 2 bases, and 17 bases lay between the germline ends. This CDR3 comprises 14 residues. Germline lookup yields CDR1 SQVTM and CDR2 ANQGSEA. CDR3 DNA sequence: TGCAGCGCATTCCCGGCCGGGGTTAACACTGAAGCTTTCTTT. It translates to CSAFPAGVNTEAFF.